This TCR beta chain was sequenced in a study of early T cells in non-severe SARS-CoV-2 infection. Study overall: Whole-blood bulk RNA, unsorted, was sequenced, and chains were unpaired.

Study-wide points: Matching with VDJdb favored anti-spike CD8 responses (missing private and CD4 specificities).

The germline V gene encodes CDR1 SQVTM and CDR2 ANQGSEA. V was pared by 3 bases and J by 0 bases, with 9 bases between. The CDR3 sequence is 13 residues long. Remarks on this clonotype: The antigen is undetermined.

The protocol attached unique molecular identifiers to individual cDNA molecules. MiXCR, applied by TCRdb to the 5' RACE reads, yields one record per CDR3 protein. The sample lists tens of thousands of distinct CDR3 sequences, around 6% seen once, with around 11% in the top ten. This receptor was taken from an adult who was a healthcare worker with PCR-confirmed SARS-CoV-2 infection or an uninfected control (not recorded which). Sequencing was performed on whole blood. The J gene is TRBJ2-7, the V gene TRBV29-1; the D is unclear. The CDR3 loop reads CSVESGDSYEQYF. For the CDR3, the DNA is TGCAGCGTTGAGTCAGGAGACTCCTACGAGCAGTACTTC.